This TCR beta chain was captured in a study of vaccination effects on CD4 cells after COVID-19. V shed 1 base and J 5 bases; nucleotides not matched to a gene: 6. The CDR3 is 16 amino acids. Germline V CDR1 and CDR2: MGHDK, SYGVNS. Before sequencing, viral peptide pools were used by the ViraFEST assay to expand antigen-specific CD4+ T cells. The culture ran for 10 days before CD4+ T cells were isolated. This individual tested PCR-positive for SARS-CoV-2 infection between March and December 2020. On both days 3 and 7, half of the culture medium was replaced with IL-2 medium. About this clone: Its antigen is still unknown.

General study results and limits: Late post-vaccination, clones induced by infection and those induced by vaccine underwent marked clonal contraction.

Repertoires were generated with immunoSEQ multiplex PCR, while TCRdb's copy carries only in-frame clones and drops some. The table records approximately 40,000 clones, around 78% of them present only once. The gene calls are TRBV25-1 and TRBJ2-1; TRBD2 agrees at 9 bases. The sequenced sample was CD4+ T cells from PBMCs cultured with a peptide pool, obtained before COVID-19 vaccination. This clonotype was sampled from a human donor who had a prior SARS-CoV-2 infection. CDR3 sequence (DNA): TGTGCCAGCAGTGAATTGAGCGGGGGGCGGGACAATGAGCAGTTCTTC. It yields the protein CASSELSGGRDNEQFF.